The clone carrying this T cell receptor beta chain was found many times. Diagnostic assessment was based on clinical symptoms, serum thyroxine and TRAb, thyroid ultrasound and orbital computed tomography. These data come from a study of T cells in Graves' hyperthyroidism and ophthalmopathy. V trimming: 7 bases; J trimming: 0 bases; junction bases outside the gene matches: 6. There are 16 residues in the CDR3. Germline assignment: CDR1 LNHNV and CDR2 YYDKDF (reference sequence). There were TCR beta CDR3 regions amplified from RNA transcripts. During a first-round RT-PCR of the TCR CDR3, the HTBI primer set was used. Using its own MiXCR run on the multiplex PCR reads, TCRdb lists one record per CDR3 protein. The sample includes 400,000 to 450,000 distinct CDR3 sequences, roughly 15% of them seen just once.

This sequence joins TRBV15 and TRBJ2-3; 11 nucleotides match TRBD2. Sequencing input: blood. The origin of this receptor is a man younger than 30 with Graves' ophthalmopathy. This CDR3 is CATIDVAGGSTDTQYF. The CDR3 bases are TGTGCCACCATCGACGTAGCGGGGGGGAGCACAGATACGCAGTATTTT.